The 28 T cell receptor beta chains presented below share a single source sample, sequenced in a study of T cells after posttransplantation cyclophosphamide. Data came from immunoSEQ multiplex PCR; TCRdb stores just in-frame clones and leaves some out. The data show 20,000 to 25,000 clones, with none appearing a single time. Cyclophosphamide on days +3 and +4 followed busulfan-fludarabine conditioning and a marrow graft. The source was PBMCs, collected after allogeneic stem cell transplant with posttransplant cyclophosphamide. These receptors came from a young adult male patient who received an allogeneic stem cell transplant from a related donor, was CMV-positive, and had no GVHD. Some T cells may be supplied by the graft donor.

In its sample, this clone was seen many times. This rearrangement joins TRBV4-1 to TRBJ2-5; 7 nucleotides match TRBD1. Germline CDR1 MGHRA, CDR2 YSYEKL. The junction had 10 bases not matched to a gene; V was cut back by 4 bases and J by 5 bases. The CDR3 extends over 15 amino acids. This chain's CDR3 is CASSPHADRVETQYF. DNA of the CDR3: TGCGCCAGCAGCCCACACGCTGACAGGGTCGAGACCCAGTACTTC.

This clone was seen many times. The rearrangement links TRBV30 to TRBJ2-3, with TRBD2 as a possible D gene (6 bases). V was shortened by 3 bases and J by 0 bases, with 16 bases between the two germline ends. CDR3 size: 16 residues. Germline V lookup: CDR1 GTSNPN, CDR2 SVGIG (reference sequence). CDR3 sequence (DNA): TGTGCCTGGAGAATGGGAGGACAACCCAGCACAGATACGCAGTATTTT. This gives the protein CAWRMGGQPSTDTQYF.

This clone showed up many times. The genes are TRBV19 and TRBJ2-1; D possibly corresponds to TRBD2 (6 bases). The germline CDR1 and CDR2 sequences are LNHDA and SQIVND (reference sequence). V was pared by 0 bases and J by 8 bases, with 11 bases between. The CDR3 runs 14 residues. CDR3 residues: CASSIETRTDEQFF. CDR3 nucleotides: TGTGCCAGTAGTATAGAGACTAGGACGGATGAGCAGTTCTTC.

The chain has TRBV25-1 and TRBJ2-5, with 9 bases matching TRBD2. After removal of 10 bases from V and 7 bases from J, the junction contained 7 bases not matched to a gene. Per germline, CDR1 MGHDK and CDR2 SYGVNS. This CDR3 contains 12 residues. CDR3 residues: CATSGGPGTQYF. As DNA, the CDR3 is TGTGCCACCAGCGGGGGGCCGGGGACCCAGTACTTC. Full variable domain (remainder filled in from reference TRBV25-1 and TRBJ2-5): EADIYQTPRYLVIGTGKKITLECSQTMGHDKMYWYQQDPGMELHLIHYSYGVNSTEKGDLSSESTVSRIRTEHFPLTLESARPSHTSQYLCATSGGPGTQYFGPGTRLLVL.

This clone was detected many times. V usage is TRBV7-6 and J usage is TRBJ2-2, with D hard to call. CDR1 and CDR2 (germline): SGHVS, FNYEAQ. Trimming pared 5 bases from V and 1 base from J, leaving 11 bases between. The CDR3 covers 15 residues. CDR3 coding DNA: TGTGCCAGCAGCAATCAACAAAGGAACACCGGGGAGCTGTTTTTT. Its translation: CASSNQQRNTGELFF.

This clone was detected many times. The rearrangement uses TRBV28 and TRBJ1-1; the D gene is possibly TRBD1 (5 bases). The germline CDR1 and CDR2 sequences are MDHEN and SYDVKM. The CDR3 length is 14 residues. The V gene lost 7 bases and the J gene lost 1 base, with 13 bases spanning the gap. The DNA for the CDR3 is TGTGCCAGCACCACCGACAGACAGAACACTGAAGCTTTCTTT. It specifies CASTTDRQNTEAFF. The full variable domain, in which reference TRBV28 and TRBJ1-1 provide the parts outside the CDR3, is DVKVTQSSRYLVKRTGEKVFLECVQDMDHENMFWYRQDPGLGLRLIYFSYDVKMKEKGDIPEGYSVSREKKERFSLILESASTNQTSMYLCASTTDRQNTEAFFGQGTRLTVV.

This clone was picked up a small number of times. The chain carries TRBV5-5 and TRBJ2-4; possibly TRBD2 for D (5 bases). The CDR3 has 12 amino acids. The V end was cut by 4 bases, the J end by 7 bases, with 9 bases between. Germline lookup yields CDR1 SGHKS and CDR2 YYEKEE (reference sequence). CDR3 sequence: CASSGPGNIQYF. The CDR3 DNA sequence: TGTGCCAGCAGCGGACCGGGGAACATTCAGTACTTC.

This clone has ten or more counts. The genes are TRBV19 and TRBJ2-7; 7 bases are a match to TRBD2. Germline CDR1 is LNHDA and CDR2 is SQIVND (reference sequence). V lost 3 bases, J lost 2 bases, and 4 bases stayed unmatched. This CDR3 contains 14 residues. The DNA for the CDR3 is TGTGCCAGTAGTATTCTCGCGGGAGCCTACGAGCAGTACTTC. Translated: CASSILAGAYEQYF.

This clone was found many times. The chain employs TRBV5-1 and TRBJ2-5, with a tentative D call TRBD2 (5 bases). The CDR3 contains 14 residues. V was shortened by 4 bases and J by 5 bases, with 15 bases between the two germline ends. Germline V lookup: CDR1 SGHRS, CDR2 YFSETQ. CDR3 in DNA: TGCGCCAGCAGCAAAACTACTAGTCTGGAGACCCAGTACTTC. It is translated as CASSKTTSLETQYF.

Many counts were recorded for this clone. This rearrangement joins TRBV6-6 to TRBJ1-5; D gene ambiguous. Trimming pared 2 bases from V and 2 bases from J, leaving 10 bases between. The CDR3 has 15 residues. From germline, CDR1 is MNHNY and CDR2 SVGAGI (reference sequence). The CDR3 DNA reads as TGTGCCAGCAGTTACGAGAGGAGAGGCAATCAGCCCCAGCATTTT. As protein: CASSYERRGNQPQHF.

This clone was recorded many times. The chain uses TRBV9 and TRBJ2-3; TRBD2 matches 10 bases. V lost 6 bases to trimming and J lost 7 bases; unmatched junction nucleotides: 11. The CDR3 length is 15 residues. Per germline, CDR1 SGDLS and CDR2 YYNGEE. CDR3 amino acids: CASTAISGGENTQYF. The CDR3 DNA follows: TGTGCCAGCACCGCTATAAGCGGGGGGGAGAATACGCAGTATTTT.

Many counts were recorded for this clone. V gene TRBV7-9 combines with J gene TRBJ2-3, with D tentatively TRBD2 (6 bases). Trimming left V 1 base short and J 4 bases short, with 15 bases between. Germline lookup yields CDR1 SEHNR and CDR2 FQNEAQ (reference sequence). This CDR3 has 16 residues. The chain's CDR3 is CASSLGPDYTADTQYF. Here the CDR3 DNA reads TGTGCCAGCAGCTTAGGCCCGGACTACACCGCAGATACGCAGTATTTT.

This clone was recorded at least ten times. CDR3 region: CASSFSPSTDTQYF. In DNA, the CDR3 is TGTGCCAGCAGTTTTTCTCCTAGCACAGATACGCAGTATTTT. V gene TRBV28 combines with J gene TRBJ2-3; D ambiguous. V was trimmed by 3 bases and J by 0 bases, leaving 7 bases between them. The CDR3 loop spans 14 amino acids. Germline V gene lookup returns CDR1 MDHEN and CDR2 SYDVKM.

Ten or more counts support this clone. The rearrangement links TRBV30 to TRBJ1-2; D possibly corresponds to TRBD1 (6 bases). This CDR3 is built from 12 residues. Looked up from germline, CDR1 is GTSNPN and CDR2 is SVGIG (reference sequence). Trimming stripped 5 bases from V and 4 bases from J, with 11 bases between. The CDR3 coding sequence is TGTGCCTGGGAGAGAGGGGGCTATGGCTACACCTTC. Translated, it gives CAWERGGYGYTF.

This clone was recorded many times. The chain carries TRBV6-1 and TRBJ2-3, with TRBD2 identical over 12 bases. After removal of 3 bases from V and 1 base from J, the junction contained 2 bases not matched to a gene. CDR3 length equals 16 residues. CDR1 MNHNS and CDR2 SASEGT come from the germline V gene. The CDR3 sequence: CASSDWTSGGTDTQYF. The CDR3 nucleotides read TGTGCCAGCAGTGACTGGACTAGCGGGGGCACAGATACGCAGTATTTT.

This clone has at least ten counts. The rearrangement links TRBV7-2 to TRBJ2-7; maybe TRBD1 (6 bases). Trimming pared 2 bases from V and 3 bases from J, leaving 8 bases between. Germline lookup yields CDR1 SGHTA and CDR2 FQGNSA. The CDR3 runs to 13 residues. This CDR3 is CASSLLQGYEQYF. CDR3 in DNA: TGTGCCAGCAGCTTACTACAGGGCTACGAGCAGTACTTC.

This clone was picked up many times. The chain joins TRBV6-1 to TRBJ1-5; 12 nucleotides align to TRBD1. Germline trimming cut 4 bases from V and 2 bases from J; bases unmatched to any gene: 6. CDR3 size: 17 residues. Germline assignment: CDR1 MNHNS and CDR2 SASEGT. CDR3 protein: CASSGGTGGSRNQPQHF. The CDR3 DNA sequence: TGTGCCAGCAGTGGGGGGACAGGGGGCTCGCGCAATCAGCCCCAGCATTTT.

There are many counts of this clone. The gene calls are TRBV4-1 and TRBJ2-6; D might be TRBD1 (6 bases). CDR1 and CDR2 from the germline V gene are MGHRA and YSYEKL. V was cut by 6 bases and J by 0 bases, with 6 bases left in between. The CDR3 loop spans 14 amino acids. CDR3 residues: CASRDSSGANVLTF. DNA of the CDR3: TGCGCCAGCAGGGACAGCTCTGGGGCCAACGTCCTGACTTTC.

This clone was seen ten or more times. The chain carries TRBV28 and TRBJ1-1; the match to TRBD1 covers 7 bases. The CDR3 is 15 residues long. V gave up 5 bases and J gave up 1 base; unmatched junction bases: 7. In germline, CDR1 is MDHEN, CDR2 SYDVKM. CDR3 bases: TGTGCCAGCAGTCCAAACAGGGGTTGGAACACTGAAGCTTTCTTT. As protein: CASSPNRGWNTEAFF.

In its sample, this clone was seen many times. The rearrangement uses TRBV7-2 and TRBJ1-5; 11 nucleotides agree with TRBD1. CDR1 and CDR2 (germline): SGHTA, FQGNSA. The junction had 3 bases not matched to a gene; V was cut back by 1 base and J by 7 bases. This CDR3 spans 15 amino acids. The CDR3 DNA reads TGTGCCAGCAGCTTAGAGAGGACAGGGGGCCAGCCCCAGCATTTT. Its protein product is CASSLERTGGQPQHF.

In this sample, this clone turned up many times. Compared with germline, one end of the junction differs, possibly owing to a read error. The chain links TRBV18 to TRBJ2-7; maybe TRBD1 (6 bases). CDR3 size: 13 residues. CDR1 KGHSH and CDR2 LQKENI come from the germline V gene. CDR3: CASSPTGTSSRDF. The CDR3 DNA follows: TGTGCCAGCTCACCGACCGGGACATCTTCTCGGGACTTC.

This clone was seen repeatedly, ten times or more. V and J are TRBV7-3 and TRBJ2-2, with TRBD1 identical over 7 bases. Germline assignment: CDR1 SGHTA and CDR2 FQGTGA. J lost 7 bases, V lost 5 bases, and 7 bases had no gene match. This CDR3 is 14 amino acids long. This CDR3 reads CASSTTGINGELFF. CDR3 bases: TGTGCCAGCAGCACGACAGGGATAAACGGGGAGCTGTTTTTT.

This clone occurred many times. The genes are TRBV5-4 and TRBJ1-2; D remains ambiguous. The CDR3 has 16 amino acids. V was shortened by 4 bases and J by 2 bases, with 18 bases between the two germline ends. CDR1 is SGHNT and CDR2 is YYREEE in the germline V gene (reference sequence). CDR3 loop: CASSPLTPKPNYGYTF. CDR3 coding DNA: TGTGCCAGCAGCCCGCTGACACCCAAGCCCAACTATGGCTACACCTTC.

This clone was counted at least ten times. The CDR3 spells CASSLIAGLTEAFF. For the CDR3, the DNA is TGTGCCAGCAGCCTTATTGCAGGGCTCACTGAAGCTTTCTTT. The gene calls are TRBV6-1 and TRBJ1-1, with D tentatively TRBD1 (5 bases). Germline V lookup: CDR1 MNHNS, CDR2 SASEGT. V gave up 6 bases and J gave up 4 bases, with 15 bases separating them. CDR3 size: 14 residues.

At least ten counts were recorded for this clone. The rearrangement joins TRBV6-1 to TRBJ1-1; D remains unclear. CDR3 length: 10 amino acids. The V gene's germline CDR1 is MNHNS and CDR2 SASEGT. The ends were cut back, 11 bases at V and 6 bases at J, with 10 bases in the middle. As DNA, the CDR3 is TGTGCCCTCGGCGGGGCTGAAGCTTTCTTT. Protein: CALGGAEAFF.

The table lists this clone with many counts. V is TRBV11-3 and J is TRBJ2-3; maybe TRBD2 (5 bases). This CDR3 has 15 residues. Trimming removed 5 bases at V and 2 bases at J, with 14 bases between. Per the germline V gene, CDR1 is SGHNT and CDR2 is YENEEA. The CDR3 reads CASSPRLADTDTQYF. The CDR3 coding sequence is TGTGCCAGCAGCCCTCGCCTAGCAGACACAGATACGCAGTATTTT.

This clone was recorded many times. CDR3 in amino acids: CAVGRGTHYGYTF. CDR3 coding DNA: TGTGCCGTGGGAAGGGGCACCCACTATGGCTACACCTTC. The chain employs TRBV28 and TRBJ1-2; D may be TRBD1 (5 bases). This CDR3 has 13 residues. V lost 11 bases to trimming and J lost 3 bases, with 16 bases between them. CDR1 and CDR2 (germline): MDHEN, SYDVKM.

This clone was counted at least ten times. The CDR3 region has the DNA TGTGCCAGTAGGGGCCCAAACGAGCAGTACTTC. It codes for CASRGPNEQYF. The chain uses TRBV19 and TRBJ2-7; D not certain. Germline V gene data show CDR1 as LNHDA and CDR2 as SQIVND (reference sequence). V shed 6 bases and J shed 5 bases, with 8 bases lying between them. This CDR3 spans 11 amino acids.